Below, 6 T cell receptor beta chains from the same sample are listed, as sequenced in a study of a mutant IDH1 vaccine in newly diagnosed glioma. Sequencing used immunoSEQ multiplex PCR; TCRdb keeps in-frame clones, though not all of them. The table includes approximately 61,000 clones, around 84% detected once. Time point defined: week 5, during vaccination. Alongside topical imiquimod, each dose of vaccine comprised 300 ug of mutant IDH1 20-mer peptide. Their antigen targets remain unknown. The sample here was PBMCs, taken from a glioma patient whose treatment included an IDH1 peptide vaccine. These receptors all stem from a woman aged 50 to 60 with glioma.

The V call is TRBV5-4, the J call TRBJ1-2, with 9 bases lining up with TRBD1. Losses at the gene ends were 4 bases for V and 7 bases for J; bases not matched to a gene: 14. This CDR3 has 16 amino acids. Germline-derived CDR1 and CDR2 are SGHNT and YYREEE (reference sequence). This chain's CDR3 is CASSPGGTGRLVGYTF. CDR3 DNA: TGTGCCAGCAGCCCCGGGGGGACAGGGAGACTAGTTGGCTACACCTTC.

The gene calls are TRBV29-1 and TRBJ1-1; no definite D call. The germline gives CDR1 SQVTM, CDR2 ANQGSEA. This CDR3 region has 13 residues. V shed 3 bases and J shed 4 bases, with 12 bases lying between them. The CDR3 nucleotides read TGCAGCGTTGAGGTAGGGTTAAGCACTGAAGCTTTCTTT. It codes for CSVEVGLSTEAFF.

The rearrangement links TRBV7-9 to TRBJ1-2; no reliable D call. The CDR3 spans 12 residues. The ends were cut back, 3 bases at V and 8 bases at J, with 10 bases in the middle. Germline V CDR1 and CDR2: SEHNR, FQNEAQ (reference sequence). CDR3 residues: CASSFGEGGYTF. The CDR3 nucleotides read TGTGCCAGCAGCTTTGGGGAAGGAGGCTACACCTTC.

The CDR3: CASSQSAPTGELFF. In DNA form, the CDR3 reads TGTGCCAGCAGCCAATCGGCACCCACCGGGGAGCTGTTTTTT. The V call is TRBV14, the J call TRBJ2-2; D ambiguous. The germline CDR1 and CDR2 sequences are SGHDN and FVKESK. The CDR3 has 14 residues. The V and J ends lost 2 bases and 4 bases respectively, with 8 bases between them. The full variable domain, with the rest looked up from reference TRBV14 and TRBJ2-2, is EAGVTQFPSHSVIEKGQTVTLRCDPISGHDNLYWYRRVMGKEIKFLLHFVKESKQDESGMPNNRFLAERTGGTYSTLKVQPAELEDSGVYFCASSQSAPTGELFFGEGSRLTVL.

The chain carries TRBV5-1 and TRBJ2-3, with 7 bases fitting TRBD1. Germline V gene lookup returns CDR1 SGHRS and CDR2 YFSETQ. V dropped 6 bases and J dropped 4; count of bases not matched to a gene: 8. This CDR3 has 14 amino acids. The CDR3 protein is CASTTKGGADTQYF. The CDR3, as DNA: TGCGCCAGCACCACAAAAGGGGGCGCAGATACGCAGTATTTT.

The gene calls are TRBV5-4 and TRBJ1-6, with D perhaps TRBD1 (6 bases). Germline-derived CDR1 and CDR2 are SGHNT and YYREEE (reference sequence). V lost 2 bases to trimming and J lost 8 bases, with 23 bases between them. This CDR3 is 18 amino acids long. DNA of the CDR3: TGTGCCAGCAGCTTAGGGGTGTGGACCAGTGGGGGCCATTCACCCCTCCACTTT. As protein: CASSLGVWTSGGHSPLHF.